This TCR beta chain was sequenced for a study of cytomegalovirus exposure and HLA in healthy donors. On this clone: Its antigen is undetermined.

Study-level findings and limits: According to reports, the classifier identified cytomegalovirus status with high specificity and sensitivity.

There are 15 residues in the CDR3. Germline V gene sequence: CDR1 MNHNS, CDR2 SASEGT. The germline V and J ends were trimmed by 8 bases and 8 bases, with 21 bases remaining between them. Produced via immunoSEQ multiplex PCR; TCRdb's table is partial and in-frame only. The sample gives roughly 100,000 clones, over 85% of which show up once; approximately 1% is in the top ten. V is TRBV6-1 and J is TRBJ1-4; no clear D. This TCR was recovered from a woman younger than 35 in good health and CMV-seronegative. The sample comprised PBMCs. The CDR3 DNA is TGTGCCAGCTGCCATCCCATCCGGAGGAAGGAAAAACTGTTTTTT. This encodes CASCHPIRRKEKLFF.